This TCR beta chain was recorded in a study of identical twins. Study-level findings and limits: The authors drew conclusions from cross-sectional statistical analysis rather than following the same donors. High-abundance cord blood beta clonotypes had fewer insertions; memory repertoires showed none. Twin-shared out-of-frame alpha sequences were enriched for low generation probability.

The donor group consisted entirely of healthy Caucasians. This clonotype was counted many times. Its target is not known. TCRdb called the 5' RACE reads again in MiXCR, with one record for every CDR3 protein. Among around 240,000 distinct CDR3 sequences listed, about 10% were seen once. V gave up 7 bases and J gave up 5 bases; unmatched junction bases: 7. Looked up from germline, CDR1 is MNHNS and CDR2 is SASEGT. The CDR3 totals 15 residues. The chain employs TRBV6-1 and TRBJ2-5; 13 bases line up with TRBD2. The clonotype originates from a man aged 50 to 59 in good health. Material: memory T cells sorted from blood. The CDR3 region has the DNA TGTGCCAGCACCGGACTAGCGGGAGTCGGGGAGACCCAGTACTTC. Amino acid sequence: CASTGLAGVGETQYF.